This entry features one T cell receptor beta chain sequence. Data came from immunoSEQ multiplex PCR; TCRdb stores just in-frame clones and leaves some out. The repertoire holds 150,000 to 200,000 clones, approximately 90% seen once, with over 1% in the top ten. Second doses at about 4 or about 12 weeks were pooled. The data originate from a study of T cell responses to AZD1222 COVID-19 vaccine. The V end was cut by 0 bases, the J end by 7 bases, with 11 bases between. Germline values: CDR1 SGHRS, CDR2 YFSETQ. This CDR3 has 15 amino acids. The sample consisted of peripheral blood, taken 28 days after the second AZD1222 dose. The sequence derives from an adult who received the AZD1222 COVID-19 vaccine. V and J are TRBV5-1 and TRBJ1-6; no reliable D call. CDR3 protein: CASSLAREVNSPLHF. The DNA of the CDR3 is TGCGCCAGCAGCTTGGCCCGGGAGGTAAATTCACCCCTCCACTTT. The full variable domain, in which reference TRBV5-1 and TRBJ1-6 provide the parts outside the CDR3, is KAGVTQTPRYLIKTRGQQVTLSCSPISGHRSVSWYQQTPGQGLQFLFEYFSETQRNKGNFPGRFSGRQFSNSRSEMNVSTLELGDSALYLCASSLAREVNSPLHFGNGTRLTVT.